This T cell receptor beta chain was captured by sequencing in a study of T cells expressing NK-cell markers. Turning to the study itself: In the group of eight sequenced donors, seven were HCMV-seropositive and one was seronegative. Findings and caveats of the study: About six donors showed dominant NKG2C+ clonotypes comprising roughly 1.0-7.5% of their CD8+ T cells. Also leading the CD3+CD56-NKG2C+ fraction in a handful of donors were these clonotypes.

After re-calling the 5' RACE reads, TCRdb lists one entry per CDR3 protein, DNA absent. This table lists 440,000 or so distinct CDR3 sequences. About this clonotype itself: Antigen specificity is unknown.

This CDR3 is 16 amino acids long. Per the germline V gene, CDR1 is SGHKS and CDR2 is YYEKEE (reference sequence). V is TRBV5-5 and J is TRBJ2-3; the D call of TRBD1 rests on TCRdb alone, since no DNA is present to check it. The origin of this receptor is a woman between 18 and 70 years old in good health. The sample was blood T cells: a sorted CD56 or NKG2C T cell subset, CD4+ or CD8+ T cells, or bulk PBMC T cells (not recorded which). This CDR3 is CASSVGRQGAADTQYF.